The T cell receptor beta chain described here comes from a study of T cell repertoires in cytomegalovirus infection. Study-level information: The public TCR beta signatures pointed to both CMV infection and matching HLA type. Study findings and constraints: CMV-specific TCR beta clonotypes restricted by HLA-C dominated the ex vivo response. Cumulative frequency of public TCR beta families picked out carriers of CMV plus the relevant HLA.

Germline values: CDR1 SQVTM, CDR2 ANQGSEA. V was clipped by 1 base and J by 3 bases; unmatched bases: 1. The CDR3 runs 13 residues. Each CDR3 protein gets one entry after TCRdb re-called the reads with MiXCR. The data contain under 800,000 distinct CDR3 sequences, approximately 24% of them singletons. Concerning this clonotype itself: Its antigen is as yet unknown.

V and J are TRBV29-1 and TRBJ2-7; 9 nucleotides align to TRBD1. The TCR originated in a human donor in good health (CMV status not recorded). Some clones in this sample may be carry-over from other donors' samples. The source material was CD8+ T cells from PBMCs. CDR3 residues: CSVEGTGVYEQYF. CDR3 DNA sequence: TGCAGCGTTGAAGGGACAGGGGTCTACGAGCAGTACTTC.